This T cell receptor (beta chain) was obtained from a study of T cells in Graves' hyperthyroidism and ophthalmopathy. Study-level points and caveats: Progression to ophthalmopathy was predicted a median of about six months early.

This clonotype was counted once. Its specificity is unknown. CDR3 length: 15 amino acids. The junction had 9 bases not matched to a gene; V was cut back by 6 bases and J by 5 bases. Amplification of TCR beta CDR3 regions used RNA as the template. First-round RT-PCR targeting the TCR CDR3 was performed with the HTBI primer set. TCRdb recomputed calls from the multiplex PCR reads with MiXCR, one row per CDR3 protein. The repertoire consists of 50,000 to 75,000 distinct CDR3 sequences, with 49% occurring once and the leading ten covering about an eighth. This TCR came from a woman aged 30 to 39 with Graves' ophthalmopathy. Sequencing was performed on blood. This chain uses TRBV12-3 or TRBV12-4 with TRBJ1-5; 8 bases are a match to TRBD1. CDR3 nucleotide sequence: TGTGCCAGCAGATTGGGGACAGGACCCGATCAGCCCCAGCATTTT. As protein: CASRLGTGPDQPQHF.